The sequence of this T cell receptor beta chain was determined in a study of T cells in Graves' hyperthyroidism and ophthalmopathy. Study outcomes and limitations: Classification by a 13 V-J model distinguished ophthalmopathy from stable hyperthyroidism. Expanded thyroid clonotypes (above 0.001) were mostly also found in blood.

Using RNA transcripts as the source, TCR beta CDR3 regions were amplified. A set of HTBI primers served as the primers for a first-round RT-PCR of the TCR CDR3. TCRdb reanalysed the multiplex PCR reads using MiXCR and keeps one entry per CDR3 protein. The data contain 500,000 to 800,000 distinct CDR3 sequences, approximately 42% of them singletons. Only a few counts were recorded for this clonotype. Antigen specificity is unknown. The CDR3 sequence is 14 residues long. In germline, CDR1 is SGHTA, CDR2 FQGNSA. Trimming took 3 bases from V and 7 from J, leaving 12 bases between them. The rearrangement uses TRBV7-2 and TRBJ1-4, with D hard to call. This receptor was taken from an adult man with Graves' disease, either hyperthyroidism or ophthalmopathy (not recorded which). Source material: peripheral blood or thyroid tissue (not recorded which). CDR3 sequence (DNA): TGTGCCAGCAGCTTCCAATCCCGTGGTGAAAAACTGTTTTTT. Its protein is CASSFQSRGEKLFF.